Presented here are 9 T cell receptor beta chains from one specimen sequenced in a study of identical twins. TCRdb reanalysed the 5' RACE reads using MiXCR and keeps one entry per CDR3 protein. In the table there are 200,000 to 250,000 distinct CDR3 sequences, 6% to 9% of which are singletons. These records were also assigned to another study, of yellow fever vaccine responses in identical twins.

The sequenced material came from memory (CD45RO+) T cells sorted from blood. The receptors were gathered from a young woman in good health.

The sample holds a few counts of this clonotype. The chain combines TRBV6-1 with TRBJ2-1; 7 nucleotides agree with TRBD1. J lost 2 bases, V lost 0 bases, and 4 bases had no gene match. This CDR3 is built from 16 residues. The V gene's germline CDR1 is MNHNS and CDR2 SASEGT. The CDR3 is CASSEAGTVPYNEQFF. The CDR3 DNA is TGTGCCAGCAGTGAAGCGGGGACAGTCCCCTACAATGAGCAGTTCTTC.

This clonotype was counted only a few times. The genes are TRBV12-3 or TRBV12-4 and TRBJ2-5; perhaps TRBD1 as D (5 bases). V shed 4 bases and J shed 5 bases, with 17 bases lying between them. This CDR3 is built from 15 residues. As DNA, the CDR3 is TGTGCCAGCAGTTATTCTGCTGGGGCTCCGGAGACCCAGTACTTC. This encodes CASSYSAGAPETQYF.

The chain couples TRBV5-1 to TRBJ1-5; 8 nucleotides line up with TRBD1. Trimming took 5 bases from V and 6 from J; bases not matched to a gene: 7. Per the germline V gene, CDR1 is SGHRS and CDR2 is YFSETQ. The CDR3 spans 14 residues. CDR3 bases: TGCGCCAGCAGTCTGACAGGGGTCGGTCAGCCCCAGCATTTT. Protein: CASSLTGVGQPQHF.

The chain is built from TRBV7-6 and TRBJ2-7; D is unclear. The CDR3 runs 13 residues. The V gene lost 5 bases and the J gene lost 7 bases, with 15 bases spanning the gap. Germline V gene lookup returns CDR1 SGHVS and CDR2 FNYEAQ. The CDR3 loop is CASSQTASSEQYF. The DNA of the CDR3 is TGTGCCAGCAGCCAGACGGCCTCCAGTGAGCAGTACTTC.

This clonotype was picked up many times. The genes are TRBV29-1 and TRBJ2-1; 9 bases line up with TRBD1. The V gene end was trimmed by 3 bases and the J gene end by 8 bases; junction bases not matched to a gene: 8. The CDR3 contains 14 residues. Germline CDR1 and CDR2: SQVTM and ANQGSEA. CDR3 DNA sequence: TGCAGCGTTGATATGGGACAGGGTTTCGATGAGCAGTTCTTC. It yields the protein CSVDMGQGFDEQFF.

The chain carries TRBV15 and TRBJ2-2; D is tentatively TRBD1 or TRBD2 (5 bases each). The CDR3 is 14 amino acids. The germline V gene encodes CDR1 LNHNV and CDR2 YYDKDF (reference sequence). Trimming took 4 bases from V and 1 from J, leaving 7 bases between them. CDR3 loop: CATSTGLNTGELFF. DNA for the CDR3: TGTGCCACCAGCACGGGGCTGAACACCGGGGAGCTGTTTTTT.

This clonotype has only a few counts. The J gene is TRBJ2-7, the V gene TRBV2; 7 bases match TRBD1. The junction had 4 bases not matched to a gene; V was cut back by 9 bases and J by 2 bases. This CDR3 contains 12 residues. CDR1 SNHLY and CDR2 FYNNEI come from the germline V gene. The CDR3 coding sequence is TGTGCCAGTAGACAGGGTACCTACGAGCAGTACTTC. Protein: CASRQGTYEQYF.

This clonotype was seen many times. CDR3 sequence: CASSRESTEAFF. The CDR3, as DNA: TGTGCCAGCAGTAGGGAGTCCACTGAAGCTTTCTTT. J is TRBJ1-1 and V is TRBV3-1; D ambiguous. With 6 bases removed from V and 4 bases from J, the gap between germline ends came to 9 bases. Germline CDR1 reads LGHDT; CDR2 reads YNNKEL (reference sequence). The CDR3 length is 12 residues.

The V and J genes are TRBV28 and TRBJ1-4; D gene unclear. The CDR3 is 12 amino acids. Germline values: CDR1 MDHEN, CDR2 SYDVKM. V was cut by 7 bases and J by 6 bases, with 9 bases left in between. In DNA, the CDR3 is TGTGCCAGCACTATGGTCGATGAAAAACTGTTTTTT. Protein: CASTMVDEKLFF.